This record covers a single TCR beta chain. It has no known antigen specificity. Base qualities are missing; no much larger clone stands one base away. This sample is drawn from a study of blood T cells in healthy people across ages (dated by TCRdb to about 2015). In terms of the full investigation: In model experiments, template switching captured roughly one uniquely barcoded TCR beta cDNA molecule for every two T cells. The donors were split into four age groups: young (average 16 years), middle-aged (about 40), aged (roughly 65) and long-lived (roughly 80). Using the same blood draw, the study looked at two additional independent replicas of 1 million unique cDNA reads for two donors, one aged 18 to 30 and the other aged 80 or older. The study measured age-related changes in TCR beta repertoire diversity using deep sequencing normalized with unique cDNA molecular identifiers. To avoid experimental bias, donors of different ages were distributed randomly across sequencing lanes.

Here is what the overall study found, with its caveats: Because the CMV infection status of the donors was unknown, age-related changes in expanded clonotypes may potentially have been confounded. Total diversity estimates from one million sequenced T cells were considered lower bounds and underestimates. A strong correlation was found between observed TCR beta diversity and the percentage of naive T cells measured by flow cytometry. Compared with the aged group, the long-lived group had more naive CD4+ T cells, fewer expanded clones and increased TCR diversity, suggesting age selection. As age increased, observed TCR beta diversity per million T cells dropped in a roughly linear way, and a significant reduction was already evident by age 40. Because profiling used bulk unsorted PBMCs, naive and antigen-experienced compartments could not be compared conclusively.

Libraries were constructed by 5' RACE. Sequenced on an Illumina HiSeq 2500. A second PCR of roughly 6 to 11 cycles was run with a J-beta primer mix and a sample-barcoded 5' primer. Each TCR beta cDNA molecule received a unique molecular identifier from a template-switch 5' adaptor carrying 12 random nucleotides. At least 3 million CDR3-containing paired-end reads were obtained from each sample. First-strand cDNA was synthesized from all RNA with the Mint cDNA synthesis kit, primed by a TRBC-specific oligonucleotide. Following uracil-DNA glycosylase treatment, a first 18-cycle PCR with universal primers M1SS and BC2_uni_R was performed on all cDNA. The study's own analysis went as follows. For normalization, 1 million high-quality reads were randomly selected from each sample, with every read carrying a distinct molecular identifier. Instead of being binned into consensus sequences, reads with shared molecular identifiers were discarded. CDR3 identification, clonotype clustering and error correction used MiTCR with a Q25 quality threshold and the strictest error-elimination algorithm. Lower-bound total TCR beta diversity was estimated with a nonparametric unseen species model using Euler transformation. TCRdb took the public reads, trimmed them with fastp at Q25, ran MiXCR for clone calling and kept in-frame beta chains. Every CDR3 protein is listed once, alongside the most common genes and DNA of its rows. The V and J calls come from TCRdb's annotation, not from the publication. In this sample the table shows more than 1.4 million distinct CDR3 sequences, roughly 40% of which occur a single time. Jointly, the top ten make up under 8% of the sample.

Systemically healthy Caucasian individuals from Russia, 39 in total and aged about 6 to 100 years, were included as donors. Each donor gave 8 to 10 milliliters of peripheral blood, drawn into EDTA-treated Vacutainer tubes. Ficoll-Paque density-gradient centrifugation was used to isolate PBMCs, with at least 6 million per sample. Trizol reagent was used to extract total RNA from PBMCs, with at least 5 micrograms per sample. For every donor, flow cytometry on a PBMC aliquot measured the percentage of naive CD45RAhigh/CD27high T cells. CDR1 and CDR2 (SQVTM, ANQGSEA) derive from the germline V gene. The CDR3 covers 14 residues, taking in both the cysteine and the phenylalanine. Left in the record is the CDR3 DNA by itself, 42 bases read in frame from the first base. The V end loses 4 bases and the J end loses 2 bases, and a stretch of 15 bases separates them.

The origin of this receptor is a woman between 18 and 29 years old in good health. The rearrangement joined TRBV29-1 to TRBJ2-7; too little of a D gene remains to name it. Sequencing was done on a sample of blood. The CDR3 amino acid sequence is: CSVVGSDNTYEQYF. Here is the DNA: TGCAGCGTTGTGGGGTCAGACAACACCTACGAGCAGTACTTC.